This entry lists 5 T cell receptor beta chains sequenced from one sample in a study of T cell responses to AZD1222 COVID-19 vaccine. Measured with immunoSEQ multiplex PCR; TCRdb has only the in-frame clones, and not every one. The table includes roughly 150,000 clones, roughly 91% detected once. The input for sequencing was peripheral blood, taken 28 days after the second AZD1222 dose. All receptors derive from an adult who received the AZD1222 COVID-19 vaccine.

The gene calls are TRBV18 and TRBJ1-5; perhaps TRBD1 as D (5 bases). V lost 6 bases, J lost 0 bases, and 12 bases lay in between. Germline assignment: CDR1 KGHSH and CDR2 LQKENI. This CDR3 is built from 15 residues. The CDR3 nucleotides are TGTGCCAGCTCTCCTGACAGTAATAGCAATCAGCCCCAGCATTTT. The encoded protein is CASSPDSNSNQPQHF.

The chain couples TRBV27 to TRBJ1-2; D is uncertain. Germline V CDR1 and CDR2: MNHEY, SMNVEV (reference sequence). With 5 bases removed from V and 4 bases from J, the gap between germline ends came to 8 bases. The CDR3 is made up of 12 amino acids. This chain's CDR3 is CASSPKGYGYTF. CDR3 coding DNA: TGTGCCAGCAGTCCGAAAGGCTATGGCTACACCTTC.

V gene TRBV14 combines with J gene TRBJ1-1; D gene ambiguous. The germline gives CDR1 SGHDN, CDR2 FVKESK. The CDR3 covers 12 residues. The V end lost 1 base, the J end lost 10 bases, and 10 bases lay between the germline ends. In nucleotides, the CDR3 is TGTGCCAGCAGCCAAGGACCCGTCCGAGCTTTCTTT. Translated, it gives CASSQGPVRAFF.

The DNA for the CDR3 is TGTGCCAGCAGCCAAGAAGGGACAGGGGCCGGGGAGCTGTTTTTT. Translated: CASSQEGTGAGELFF. The chain carries TRBV7-2 and TRBJ2-2, with 10 bases fitting TRBD1. This CDR3 is 15 amino acids long. CDR1 is SGHTA, CDR2 FQGNSA, per germline. J was trimmed by 6 bases and V by 5 bases; bases with no gene match: 6.

The chain employs TRBV7-9 and TRBJ1-2; 7 bases match TRBD1. The CDR3 is made up of 17 amino acids. CDR1 and CDR2 from the germline V gene are SEHNR and FQNEAQ (reference sequence). After removal of 1 base from V and 2 bases from J, the junction contained 10 bases not matched to a gene. The CDR3 DNA is TGTGCCAGCAGCTTAGTGCCTAACAGGGGACTAAACTATGGCTACACCTTC. Translating gives CASSLVPNRGLNYGYTF.